This TCR beta chain was identified during a study of Graves' ophthalmopathy and Graves' hyperthyroidism. Researchers took RNA transcripts and amplified TCR beta CDR3 regions from them. RT-PCR in the first round used HTBI primers; a second-round multiplex PCR followed. TCRdb fed the multiplex PCR reads into MiXCR, producing one record per CDR3 protein. The sample records 500,000 to 700,000 distinct CDR3 sequences, 20% to 25% being singletons. The CDR3 is made up of 13 amino acids. With V trimmed by 2 bases and J by 7 bases, 5 bases remained unmatched. Germline CDR1 and CDR2: PRHDT and FYEKMQ (reference sequence). This clonotype was counted at least ten times.

The sequencing input was peripheral blood. The gene calls are TRBV13 and TRBJ2-7; 7 positions match TRBD2. This clonotype was obtained from a woman aged 18-29 years with stable Graves' hyperthyroidism. Some clones in this sample may be carry-over from other donors' samples. CDR3 amino acids: CASSLRLAGEQYF. Written as DNA, the CDR3 is TGTGCCAGCAGCTTACGACTAGCAGGGGAGCAGTACTTC.